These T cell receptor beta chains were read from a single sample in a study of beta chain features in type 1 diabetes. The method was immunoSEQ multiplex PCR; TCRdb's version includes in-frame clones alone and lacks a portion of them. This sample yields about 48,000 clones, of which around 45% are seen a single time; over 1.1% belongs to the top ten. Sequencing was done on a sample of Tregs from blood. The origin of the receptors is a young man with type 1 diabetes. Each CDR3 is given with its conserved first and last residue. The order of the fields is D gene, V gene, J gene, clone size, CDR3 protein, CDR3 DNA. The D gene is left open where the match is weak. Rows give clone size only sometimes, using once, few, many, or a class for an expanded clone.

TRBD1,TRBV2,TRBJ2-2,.,CASSETGIVGYTGELFF,TGTGCCAGCAGCGAGACAGGGATTGTGGGTTACACCGGGGAGCTGTTTTTT
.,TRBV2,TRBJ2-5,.,CASNKYQETQYF,TGTGCCAGCAACAAGTACCAAGAGACCCAGTACTTC
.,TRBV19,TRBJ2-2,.,CASSPLRTTSNTGELFF,TGTGCCAGTAGTCCTCTCCGGACTACCTCTAACACCGGGGAGCTGTTTTTT
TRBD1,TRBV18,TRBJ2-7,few,CASSPLSSGGHEQYF,TGTGCCAGCTCACCTCTTTCCTCAGGGGGCCACGAGCAGTACTTC
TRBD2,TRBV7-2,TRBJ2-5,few,CASSLARPASAGVTTEEETQYF,TGTGCCAGCAGCTTAGCTCGCCCTGCGTCCGCGGGAGTGACCACTGAAGAGGAGACCCAGTACTTC
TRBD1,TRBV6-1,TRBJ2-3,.,CASSPWQGVPDTQYF,TGTGCCAGCAGTCCCTGGCAGGGGGTCCCAGATACGCAGTATTTT
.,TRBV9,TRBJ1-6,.,CASSVVGDSPLHF,TGTGCCAGCAGCGTAGTCGGGGATTCACCCCTCCACTTT
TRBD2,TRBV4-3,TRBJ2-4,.,CASSQDPSGPLNIQYF,TGCGCCAGCAGCCAAGATCCTAGCGGGCCTTTAAACATTCAGTACTTC
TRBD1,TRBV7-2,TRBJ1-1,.,CASSMGQFTEAFF,TGTGCCAGCAGCATGGGACAGTTCACTGAAGCTTTCTTT
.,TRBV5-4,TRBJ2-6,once,CASSPRPPDGSGANVLTF,TGTGCCAGCAGCCCCAGGCCCCCCGACGGCTCTGGGGCCAACGTCCTGACTTTC
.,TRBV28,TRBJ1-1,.,CASRETASGSEAFF,TGTGCCAGCAGGGAGACAGCCTCCGGGTCTGAAGCTTTCTTT
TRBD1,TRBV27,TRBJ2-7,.,CASRGDRGSYEQYF,TGTGCCAGCAGGGGGGACAGGGGGTCCTACGAGCAGTACTTC
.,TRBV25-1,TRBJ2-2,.,CASRTPNTGELFF,TGTGCCAGCAGGACACCGAACACCGGGGAGCTGTTTTTT
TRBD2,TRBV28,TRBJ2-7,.,CASSSRTSPSYEQYF,TGTGCCAGCAGTTCTAGGACTAGTCCCTCCTACGAGCAGTACTTC
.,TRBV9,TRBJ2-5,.,CASSVDSGQKEAQYF,TGTGCCAGCAGCGTAGACTCCGGACAGAAAGAGGCCCAGTACTTC
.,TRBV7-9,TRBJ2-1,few,CASSPSYNEQFF,TGTGCCAGCAGCCCATCATACAATGAGCAGTTCTTC
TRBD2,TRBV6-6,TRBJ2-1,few,CASSLLREINEQFF,TGTGCCAGCAGTTTGCTGCGGGAGATCAATGAGCAGTTCTTC
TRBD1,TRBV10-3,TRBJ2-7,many,CAIRSTGLYEQYF,TGTGCCATCAGATCGACAGGGCTCTACGAGCAGTACTTC
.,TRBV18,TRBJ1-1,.,CASSPPSGRNTEAFF,TGTGCCAGCTCACCACCCTCAGGGCGGAACACTGAAGCTTTCTTT
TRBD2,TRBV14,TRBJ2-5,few,CASSQEWAGRAGGTQYF,TGTGCCAGCAGCCAAGAATGGGCCGGGAGGGCCGGAGGGACCCAGTACTTC
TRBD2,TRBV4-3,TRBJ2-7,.,CASSQNYLPTSGITYEQYF,TGCGCCAGCAGCCAAAACTACCTGCCGACTAGCGGAATAACCTACGAGCAGTACTTC
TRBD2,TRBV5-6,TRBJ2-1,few,CASTPTGLAEIEQFF,TGTGCCAGCACCCCAACGGGACTAGCGGAAATTGAGCAGTTCTTC
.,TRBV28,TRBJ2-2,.,CASSLGGAEPGELFF,TGTGCCAGCAGTTTAGGGGGCGCGGAGCCCGGGGAGCTGTTTTTT
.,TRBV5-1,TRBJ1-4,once,CASSPAGAMATNEKLFF,TGCGCCAGCAGCCCCGCGGGGGCGATGGCAACTAATGAAAAACTGTTTTTT
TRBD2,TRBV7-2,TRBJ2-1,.,CASSSSGREGKNEQFF,TGTGCCAGCAGCTCATCGGGGCGGGAGGGTAAGAATGAGCAGTTCTTC
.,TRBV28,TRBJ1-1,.,CASSMTLRDTEAFF,TGTGCCAGCAGTATGACCCTACGGGACACTGAAGCTTTCTTT
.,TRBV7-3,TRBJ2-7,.,CASSRDILGEQYF,TGTGCCAGCAGCAGGGACATCCTCGGTGAGCAGTACTTC
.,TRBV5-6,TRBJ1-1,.,CASSLGGRLDTEAFF,TGTGCCAGCAGCTTGGGAGGGCGGTTGGACACTGAAGCTTTCTTT
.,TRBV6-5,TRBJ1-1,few,CASKVDRSDTEAFF,TGTGCCAGCAAAGTAGACAGGTCGGATACTGAAGCTTTCTTT
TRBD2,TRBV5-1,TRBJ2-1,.,CASSPQGAGEGNEQFF,TGCGCCAGCAGCCCCCAGGGAGCGGGAGAGGGAAATGAGCAGTTCTTC
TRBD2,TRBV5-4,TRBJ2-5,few,CASSLPTSGLLQETQYF,TGTGCCAGCAGCTTACCGACTAGCGGGTTGCTACAAGAGACCCAGTACTTC
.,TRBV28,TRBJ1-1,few,CASSLRVTEAFF,TGTGCCAGCAGTTTGAGGGTTACTGAAGCTTTCTTT
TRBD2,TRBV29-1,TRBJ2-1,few,CSVRTSGNLNEQFF,TGCAGCGTTAGGACTAGCGGGAACCTCAATGAGCAGTTCTTC
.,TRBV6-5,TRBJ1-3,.,CASSSAGDTIYF,TGTGCCAGCAGCAGTGCCGGGGACACCATATATTTT